Included here is one T cell receptor (beta chain) sequence, with context. The CDR3 sequence is 14 residues long. V trimming: 3 bases; J trimming: 8 bases; junction bases outside the gene matches: 7. Germline V CDR1 and CDR2: LNHDA, SQIVND (reference sequence). This entry belongs to a study of blood T cell repertoires in COVID-19. Generated by immunoSEQ multiplex PCR, the TCRdb table keeps only in-frame clones and is missing some. The table includes roughly 39,000 clones, 85% to 90% detected once. The source material was peripheral blood. The chain carries TRBV19 and TRBJ1-2; 9 positions match TRBD1. The receptor comes from a man under 40 with active or convalescent COVID-19. CDR3 in amino acids: CASSIGTGILGYTF. The CDR3 coding sequence is TGTGCCAGTAGTATTGGGACAGGGATATTAGGCTACACCTTC.